This T cell receptor (beta chain) was obtained from a study of blood T cell repertoires in COVID-19. The CDR3 is made up of 15 amino acids. Germline CDR1 reads SGDLS; CDR2 reads YYNGEE. V gave up 0 bases and J gave up 5 bases; unmatched junction bases: 5. Measured with immunoSEQ multiplex PCR; TCRdb has only the in-frame clones, and not every one. The repertoire includes approximately 100,000 clones, under 75% of them detected once, and about 6% sits in the top ten. The sample holds a few counts of this clone. What was sequenced was peripheral blood. The rearrangement joins TRBV9 to TRBJ2-3; TRBD2 agrees at 8 bases. The source of this sequence is a man at least 80 years old with acute or convalescent COVID-19. The CDR3 reads CASSVGQRELDTQYF. CDR3 DNA sequence: TGTGCCAGCAGCGTAGGCCAGCGGGAGTTAGATACGCAGTATTTT.